Below, 10 T cell receptor beta chains from the same sample are listed, as sequenced in a study of blood T cell repertoires in COVID-19. This table comes from immunoSEQ multiplex PCR, and its TCRdb copy is limited to in-frame clones, with some not included. The sample records 210,000 or so clones, roughly 90% being singletons. The sample taken for sequencing was peripheral blood. These receptors were taken from a man aged 50 to 60 with acute or convalescent COVID-19.

V gene TRBV5-4 combines with J gene TRBJ1-6, with a weak D call TRBD1 (6 bases). The CDR3 loop spans 17 amino acids. In germline, CDR1 is SGHNT, CDR2 YYREEE (reference sequence). Trimming removed 0 bases from V and 8 bases from J, with 18 bases in between. The CDR3 nucleotides read TGTGCCAGCAGCTTGGAGTTTGGTCAGGGGAGTTATTCACCCCTCCACTTT. It is translated as CASSLEFGQGSYSPLHF.

This sequence joins TRBV24-1 and TRBJ1-5; tentatively, D is TRBD1 (5 bases). Germline V gene lookup returns CDR1 KGHDR and CDR2 SFDVKD. V was cut by 3 bases and J by 0 bases, with 14 bases left in between. The CDR3 spans 17 residues. The CDR3 bases are TGTGCCACCAGTGATGGGACCCCGGGAGATAGCAATCAGCCCCAGCATTTT. Residues: CATSDGTPGDSNQPQHF.

The rearrangement links TRBV5-5 to TRBJ2-1, with 7 bases aligning to TRBD1. After removal of 4 bases from V and 1 base from J, the junction contained 5 bases not matched to a gene. In germline, CDR1 is SGHKS, CDR2 YYEKEE (reference sequence). The CDR3 spans 15 residues. In DNA form, the CDR3 reads TGTGCCAGCAGCGTCGAACAGGGGTCCTACAATGAGCAGTTCTTC. Translation gives CASSVEQGSYNEQFF.

This chain links TRBV5-1 with TRBJ2-7; 7 bases align to TRBD1. The CDR3 runs to 15 residues. CDR1 is SGHRS, CDR2 YFSETQ, per germline. V trimming: 4 bases; J trimming: 5 bases; junction bases outside the gene matches: 12. The CDR3 DNA follows: TGCGCCAGCAGCCTTGAGGGGGCCTCTACAGACGAGCAGTACTTC. It is translated as CASSLEGASTDEQYF.

The genes are TRBV7-3 and TRBJ2-6, with 9 bases matching TRBD1. The junction had 5 bases not matched to a gene; V was cut back by 3 bases and J by 2 bases. The germline gives CDR1 SGHTA, CDR2 FQGTGA. The CDR3 has 17 residues. DNA for the CDR3: TGTGCCAGCAGCTTGAGGACAGGGGTGACTGGGGCCAACGTCCTGACTTTC. This codes for CASSLRTGVTGANVLTF.

The gene calls are TRBV27 and TRBJ2-3, with D unresolved. The CDR3 length is 15 residues. The V gene's germline CDR1 is MNHEY and CDR2 SMNVEV (reference sequence). V shed 0 bases and J shed 0 bases, with 7 bases lying between them. DNA for the CDR3: TGTGCCAGCAGTTTATCGTTAGCTAGCACAGATACGCAGTATTTT. Its protein is CASSLSLASTDTQYF.

This chain uses TRBV5-1 with TRBJ1-1, with D perhaps TRBD1 (5 bases). The CDR3 runs 14 residues. Germline-derived CDR1 and CDR2 are SGHRS and YFSETQ. V was pared by 6 bases and J by 1 base, with 13 bases between. CDR3 nucleotides: TGCGCCAGCACCCAAAACCAGGGGAACACTGAAGCTTTCTTT. This gives the protein CASTQNQGNTEAFF.

This rearrangement joins TRBV19 to TRBJ2-7, with TRBD2 as a possible D gene (6 bases). The germline CDR1 and CDR2 sequences are LNHDA and SQIVND (reference sequence). V was trimmed by 6 bases and J by 6 bases, leaving 15 bases between them. The CDR3 totals 13 residues. Written as DNA, the CDR3 is TGTGCCAGTAGAGCGGGCAGGGCTGGCGAGCAGTACTTC. It codes for CASRAGRAGEQYF. The full variable domain, completed using reference TRBV19 and TRBJ2-7, is DGGITQSPKYLFRKEGQNVTLSCEQNLNHDAMYWYRQDPGQGLRLIYYSQIVNDFQKGDIAEGYSVSREKKESFPLTVTSAQKNPTAFYLCASRAGRAGEQYFGPGTRLTVT.

This chain connects TRBV7-8 to TRBJ1-5; D is possibly TRBD1 (6 bases). Looked up from germline, CDR1 is SGHVS and CDR2 is FQNEAQ. Trimming shortened V by 3 bases and J by 3 bases, and 18 bases separated the two germline ends. CDR3 size: 17 residues. The CDR3 protein is CASSFSGGAISNQPQHF. CDR3 sequence (DNA): TGTGCCAGCAGCTTTAGTGGGGGGGCGATCTCCAATCAGCCCCAGCATTTT.

The chain uses TRBV24-1 and TRBJ1-5; the D gene is possibly TRBD1 (6 bases). The CDR3 has 16 amino acids. V lost 4 bases, J lost 4 bases, and 16 bases lay in between. Germline CDR1 reads KGHDR; CDR2 reads SFDVKD. The CDR3 bases are TGTGCCACCAGTGACTCTAGGGGGAGAGCAAATCAGCCCCAGCATTTT. Protein sequence: CATSDSRGRANQPQHF.